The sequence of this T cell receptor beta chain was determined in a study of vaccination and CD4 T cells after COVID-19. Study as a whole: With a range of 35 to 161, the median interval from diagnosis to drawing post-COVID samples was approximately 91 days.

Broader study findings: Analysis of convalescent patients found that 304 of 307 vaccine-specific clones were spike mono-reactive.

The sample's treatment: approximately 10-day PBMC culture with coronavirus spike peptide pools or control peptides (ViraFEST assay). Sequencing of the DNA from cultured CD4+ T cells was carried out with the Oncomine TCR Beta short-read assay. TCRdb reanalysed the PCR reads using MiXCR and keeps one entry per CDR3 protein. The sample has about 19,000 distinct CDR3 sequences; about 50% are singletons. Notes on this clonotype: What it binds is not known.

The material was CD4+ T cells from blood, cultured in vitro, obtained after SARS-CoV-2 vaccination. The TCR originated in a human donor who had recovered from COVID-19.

This CDR3 reads CASRSGQMNTEAFF. As DNA, the CDR3 is TGTGCCAGCAGATCCGGACAGATGAACACTGAAGCTTTCTTT. V is TRBV6-1 and J is TRBJ1-1, with D maybe TRBD1 (6 bases). V lost 6 bases and J lost 0, with 11 bases in between. Germline-derived CDR1 and CDR2 are MNHNS and SASEGT. The CDR3 is 14 amino acids.